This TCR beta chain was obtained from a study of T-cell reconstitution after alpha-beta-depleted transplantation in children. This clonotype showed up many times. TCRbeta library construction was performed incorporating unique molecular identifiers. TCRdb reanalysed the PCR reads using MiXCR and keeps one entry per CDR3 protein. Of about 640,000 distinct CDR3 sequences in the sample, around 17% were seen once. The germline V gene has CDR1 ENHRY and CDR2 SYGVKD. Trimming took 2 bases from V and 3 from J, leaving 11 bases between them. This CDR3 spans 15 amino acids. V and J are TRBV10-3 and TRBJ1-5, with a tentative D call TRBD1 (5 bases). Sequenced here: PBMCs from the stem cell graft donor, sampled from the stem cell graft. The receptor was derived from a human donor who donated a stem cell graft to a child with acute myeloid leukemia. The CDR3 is CAISEKGRVNQPQHF. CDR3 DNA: TGTGCCATCAGTGAGAAAGGCAGGGTCAATCAGCCCCAGCATTTT.